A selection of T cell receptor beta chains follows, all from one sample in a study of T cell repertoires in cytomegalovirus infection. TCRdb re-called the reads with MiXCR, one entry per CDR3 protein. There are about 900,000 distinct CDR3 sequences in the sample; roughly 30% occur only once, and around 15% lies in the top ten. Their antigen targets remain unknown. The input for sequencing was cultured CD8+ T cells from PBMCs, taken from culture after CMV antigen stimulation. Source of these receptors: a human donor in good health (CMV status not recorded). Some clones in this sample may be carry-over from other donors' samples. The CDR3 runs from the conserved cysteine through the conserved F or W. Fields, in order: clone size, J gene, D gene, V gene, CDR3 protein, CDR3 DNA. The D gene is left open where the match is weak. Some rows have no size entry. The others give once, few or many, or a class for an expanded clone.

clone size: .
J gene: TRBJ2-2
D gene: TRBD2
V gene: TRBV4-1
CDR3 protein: CASSLRGGPTGELFF
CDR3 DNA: TGCGCCAGCAGCCTGCGGGGGGGCCCCACCGGGGAGCTGTTTTTT

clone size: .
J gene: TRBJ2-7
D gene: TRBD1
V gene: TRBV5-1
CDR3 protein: CASSLEGQTSMSSYEQYF
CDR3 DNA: TGCGCCAGCAGCTTGGAGGGACAGACATCCATGAGCTCCTACGAGCAGTACTTC

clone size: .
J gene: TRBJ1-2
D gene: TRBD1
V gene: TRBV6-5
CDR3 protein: CASSYSTGLGGYTF
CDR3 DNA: TGTGCCAGCAGTTACTCGACAGGGTTGGGCGGCTACACCTTC

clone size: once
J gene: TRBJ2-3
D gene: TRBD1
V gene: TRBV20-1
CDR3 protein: CSASGQVRTDTQYF
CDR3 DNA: TGCAGTGCTAGTGGACAGGTCCGTACAGATACGCAGTATTTT

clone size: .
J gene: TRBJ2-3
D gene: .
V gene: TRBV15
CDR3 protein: CATSRSRVGTDTQYF
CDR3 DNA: TGTGCCACCAGCAGATCCAGGGTTGGCACAGATACGCAGTATTTT

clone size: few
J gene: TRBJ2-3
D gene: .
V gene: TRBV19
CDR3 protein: CASIGQSTDTQYF
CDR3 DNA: TGTGCCAGTATCGGACAGAGCACAGATACGCAGTATTTT

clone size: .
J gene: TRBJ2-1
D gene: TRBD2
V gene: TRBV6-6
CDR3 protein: CASSYSGGGFYNEQFF
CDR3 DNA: TGTGCCAGCAGTTACTCGGGGGGGGGATTTTACAATGAGCAGTTCTTC

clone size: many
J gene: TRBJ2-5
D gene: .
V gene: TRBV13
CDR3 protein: CASSRSSAKQETQYF
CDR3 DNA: TGTGCCAGCAGCCGGTCCTCGGCTAAGCAAGAGACCCAGTACTTC

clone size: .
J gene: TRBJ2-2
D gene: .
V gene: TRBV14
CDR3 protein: CASSQDSWVAGELFF
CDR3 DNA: TGTGCCAGCAGCCAAGACAGTTGGGTTGCCGGGGAGCTGTTTTTT

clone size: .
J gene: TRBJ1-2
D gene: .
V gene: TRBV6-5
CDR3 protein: CASSYFGDGYGYTF
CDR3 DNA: TGTGCCAGCAGTTACTTTGGGGACGGCTATGGCTACACCTTC

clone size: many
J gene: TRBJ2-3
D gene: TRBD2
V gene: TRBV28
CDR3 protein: CASRHGLVDTQYF
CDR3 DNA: TGTGCCAGCAGACACGGACTAGTAGATACGCAGTATTTT

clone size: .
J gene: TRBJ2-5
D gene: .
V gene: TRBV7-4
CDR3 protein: CASSRTASRRETQYF
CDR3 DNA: TGTGCCAGCAGCCGGACGGCCTCCAGACGAGAGACCCAGTACTTC

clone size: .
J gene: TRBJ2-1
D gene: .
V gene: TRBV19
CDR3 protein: CASSIAGVPYNELFF
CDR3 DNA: TGTGCCAGTAGTATAGCAGGGGTCCCCTACAATGAGCTGTTCTTC

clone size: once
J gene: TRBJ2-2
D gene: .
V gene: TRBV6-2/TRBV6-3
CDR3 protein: CASSYLPSAVDTGELFF
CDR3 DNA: TGTGCCAGCAGTTACCTACCCAGCGCGGTAGACACCGGGGAGCTGTTTTTT

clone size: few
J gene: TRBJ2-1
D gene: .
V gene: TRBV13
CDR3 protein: CASSLGLPGDEQFF
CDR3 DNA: TGTGCCAGCAGCTTAGGACTCCCTGGGGATGAGCAGTTCTTC

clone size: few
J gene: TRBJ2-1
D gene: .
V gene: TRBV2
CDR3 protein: CASSEALRSRGFNSSYNEQFF
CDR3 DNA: TGTGCCAGCAGTGAAGCGCTTAGAAGTAGGGGGTTTAACAGCTCCTACAATGAGCAGTTCTTC

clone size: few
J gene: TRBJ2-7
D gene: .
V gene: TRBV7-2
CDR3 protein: CASSSYHYEQYF
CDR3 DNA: TGTGCCAGCAGCTCATATCACTACGAGCAGTACTTC

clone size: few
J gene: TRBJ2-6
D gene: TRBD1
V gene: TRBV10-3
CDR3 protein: CAISEVRQGAVNGANVLTF
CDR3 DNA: TGTGCCATCAGTGAGGTCAGACAGGGGGCGGTAAATGGGGCCAACGTCCTGACTTTC

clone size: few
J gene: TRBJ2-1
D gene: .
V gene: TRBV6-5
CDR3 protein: CASSYGISSYNEQFF
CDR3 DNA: TGTGCCAGCAGTTACGGGATAAGCTCCTACAATGAGCAGTTCTTC

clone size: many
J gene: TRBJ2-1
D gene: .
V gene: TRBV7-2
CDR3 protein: CASTNGGYNEQFF
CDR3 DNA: TGTGCCAGTACCAACGGCGGTTACAATGAGCAGTTCTTC

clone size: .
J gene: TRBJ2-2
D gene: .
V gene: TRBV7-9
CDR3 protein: CASSTTRDTGELFF
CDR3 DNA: TGTGCCAGCAGCACTACGCGGGACACCGGGGAGCTGTTTTTT

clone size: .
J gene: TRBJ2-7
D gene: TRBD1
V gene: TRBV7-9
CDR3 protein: CASSHPGQGQHEQYF
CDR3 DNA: TGTGCCAGCAGCCACCCGGGACAGGGGCAGCACGAGCAGTACTTC

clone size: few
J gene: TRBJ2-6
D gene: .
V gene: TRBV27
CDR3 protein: CASSVDRYGANVLTF
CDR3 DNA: TGTGCCAGCAGTGTAGACAGGTACGGGGCCAACGTCCTGACTTTC

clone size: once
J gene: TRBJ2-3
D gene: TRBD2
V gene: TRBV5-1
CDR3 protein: CASSSSGGWGDTQYF
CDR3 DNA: TGCGCCAGCAGCTCCAGCGGGGGTTGGGGAGATACGCAGTATTTT

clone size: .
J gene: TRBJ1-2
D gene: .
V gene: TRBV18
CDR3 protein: CASSPPVGRGLDYGYTF
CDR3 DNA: TGTGCCAGCTCACCACCGGTGGGAAGGGGCTTGGACTATGGCTACACCTTC

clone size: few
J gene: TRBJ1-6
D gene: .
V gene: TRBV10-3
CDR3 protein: CAINSDFYNSPLHF
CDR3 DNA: TGTGCCATCAACAGCGATTTCTATAATTCACCCCTCCACTTT

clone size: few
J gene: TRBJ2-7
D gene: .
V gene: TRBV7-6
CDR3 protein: CASSSEQGYEQYF
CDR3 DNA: TGTGCCAGCAGCTCGGAACAGGGCTACGAGCAGTACTTC

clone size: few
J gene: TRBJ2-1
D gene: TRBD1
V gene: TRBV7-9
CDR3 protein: CASYGGQGALSSYNEQFF
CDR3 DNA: TGTGCCAGCTACGGGGGACAGGGGGCCCTGAGCTCCTACAATGAGCAGTTCTTC

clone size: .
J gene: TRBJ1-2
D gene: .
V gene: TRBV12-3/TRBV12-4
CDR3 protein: CASSFGVRGTGLIYGYTF
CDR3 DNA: TGTGCCAGCAGTTTTGGGGTGCGAGGGACCGGCCTTATCTATGGCTACACCTTC

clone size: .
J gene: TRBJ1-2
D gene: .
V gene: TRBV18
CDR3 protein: CASSLSGPFYTF
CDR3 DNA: TGTGCCAGCTCACTTTCCGGACCTTTCTACACCTTC

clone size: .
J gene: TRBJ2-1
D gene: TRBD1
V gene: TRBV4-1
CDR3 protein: CASSGQDNEQFF
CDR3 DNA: TGCGCCAGCAGCGGACAGGACAATGAGCAGTTCTTC

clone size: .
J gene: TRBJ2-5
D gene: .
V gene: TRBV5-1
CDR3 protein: CASTVAGPQETQYF
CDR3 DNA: TGCGCCAGCACTGTGGCGGGGCCTCAAGAGACCCAGTACTTC

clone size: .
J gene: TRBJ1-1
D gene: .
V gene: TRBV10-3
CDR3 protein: CAISDPGLSSDTEAFF
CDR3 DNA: TGTGCCATCAGTGACCCGGGACTCTCCTCCGACACTGAAGCTTTCTTT

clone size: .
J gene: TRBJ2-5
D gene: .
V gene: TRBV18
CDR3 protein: CASSPFRPYIEETQYF
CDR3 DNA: TGTGCCAGCTCACCATTCCGACCCTATATCGAAGAGACCCAGTACTTC

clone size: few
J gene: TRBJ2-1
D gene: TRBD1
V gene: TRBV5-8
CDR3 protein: CASSDRGLANEQFF
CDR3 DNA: TGTGCCAGCAGCGACAGGGGGCTCGCCAATGAGCAGTTCTTC

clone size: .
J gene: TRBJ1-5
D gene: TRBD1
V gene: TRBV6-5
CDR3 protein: CANSGGQGDRNQPQHF
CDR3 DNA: TGTGCCAACAGTGGAGGACAGGGTGATCGCAATCAGCCCCAGCATTTT

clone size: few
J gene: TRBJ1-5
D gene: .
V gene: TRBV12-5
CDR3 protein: CASGLNQEQPQHF
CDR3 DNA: TGTGCTAGTGGTTTGAACCAGGAGCAGCCCCAGCATTTT

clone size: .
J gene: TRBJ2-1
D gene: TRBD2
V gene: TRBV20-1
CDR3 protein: CSARVLAAYNEQFF
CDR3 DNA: TGCAGTGCTAGAGTTCTAGCGGCCTACAATGAGCAGTTCTTC

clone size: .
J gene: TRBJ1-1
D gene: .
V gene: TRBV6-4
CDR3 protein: CASSERPYLGGTDFMNTEAFF
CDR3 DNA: TGTGCCAGCTCAGAGAGGCCTTATCTGGGGGGGACCGACTTCATGAACACTGAAGCTTTCTTT

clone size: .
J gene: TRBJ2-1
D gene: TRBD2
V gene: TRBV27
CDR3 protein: CASSIGRLAPYNEQFF
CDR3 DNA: TGTGCCAGCAGTATCGGGAGGCTAGCTCCTTACAATGAGCAGTTCTTC

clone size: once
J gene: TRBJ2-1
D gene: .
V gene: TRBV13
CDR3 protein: CASSSGGGDNEQFF
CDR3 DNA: TGTGCCAGCAGTTCTGGAGGGGGGGACAATGAGCAGTTCTTC

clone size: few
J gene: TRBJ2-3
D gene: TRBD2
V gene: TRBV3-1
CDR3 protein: CASSQTGTSGGSHSTDTQYF
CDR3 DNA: TGTGCCAGCAGCCAAACCGGGACTAGCGGGGGCTCTCATAGCACAGATACGCAGTATTTT

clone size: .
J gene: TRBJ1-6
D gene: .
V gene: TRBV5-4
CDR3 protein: CASSSEVNSPLHF
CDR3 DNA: TGTGCCAGCAGCAGCGAGGTCAATTCACCCCTCCACTTT

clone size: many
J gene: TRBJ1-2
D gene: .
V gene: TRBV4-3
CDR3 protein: CASSQDKVGGHGYTF
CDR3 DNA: TGCGCCAGCAGCCAAGATAAGGTTGGGGGCCATGGCTACACCTTC

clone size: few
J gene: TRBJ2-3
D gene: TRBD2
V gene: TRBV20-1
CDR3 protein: CSARVASGGPRAFTDTQYF
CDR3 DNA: TGCAGTGCTAGAGTGGCTAGCGGGGGCCCTCGCGCCTTCACAGATACGCAGTATTTT

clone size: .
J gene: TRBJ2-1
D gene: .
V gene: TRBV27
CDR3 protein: CASRVVYSYNEQFF
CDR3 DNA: TGTGCCAGCAGGGTGGTATACTCCTACAATGAGCAGTTCTTC

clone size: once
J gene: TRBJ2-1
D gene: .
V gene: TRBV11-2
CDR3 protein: CVSSSRAQQFF
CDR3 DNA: TGTGTCAGCAGCTCGAGGGCTCAACAGTTCTTC

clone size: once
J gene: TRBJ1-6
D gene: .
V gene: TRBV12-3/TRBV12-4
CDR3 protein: CASSLESDSPLHF
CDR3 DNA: TGTGCCAGCAGTTTAGAATCAGACTCACCCCTCCACTTT

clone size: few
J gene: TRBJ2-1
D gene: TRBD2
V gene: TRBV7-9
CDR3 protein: CASSLLILAGQPYNEQFF
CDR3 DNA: TGTGCCAGCAGCTTACTTATATTAGCGGGGCAACCCTACAATGAGCAGTTCTTC

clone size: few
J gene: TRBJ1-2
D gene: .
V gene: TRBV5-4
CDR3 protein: CASSFSASSSYGYTF
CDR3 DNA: TGTGCCAGCAGCTTTTCGGCATCTTCGTCCTATGGCTACACCTTC

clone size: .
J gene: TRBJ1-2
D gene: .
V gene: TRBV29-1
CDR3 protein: CSVVDSSYGYTF
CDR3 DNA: TGCAGCGTTGTAGACAGCTCCTATGGCTACACCTTC

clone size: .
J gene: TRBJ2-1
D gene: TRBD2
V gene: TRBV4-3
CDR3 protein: CASSAGLAWNEQFF
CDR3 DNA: TGCGCCAGCAGCGCGGGACTAGCGTGGAATGAGCAGTTCTTC

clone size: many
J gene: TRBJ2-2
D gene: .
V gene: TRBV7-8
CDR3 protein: CASSLEGAGEDTGELFF
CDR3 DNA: TGTGCCAGCAGCTTAGAAGGGGCAGGGGAGGACACCGGGGAGCTGTTTTTT

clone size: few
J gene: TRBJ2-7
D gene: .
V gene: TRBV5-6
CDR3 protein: CASGPGVNGLYF
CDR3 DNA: TGTGCCAGTGGACCAGGGGTGAATGGTCTGTACTTC